This entry features one TCR beta chain sequence. Primers used in a second PCR of about 6 to 11 cycles were a sample-barcoded 5' primer and a J-beta primer mix. All samples gave at least 2.5 million CDR3-containing paired-end reads. Each CDR3 protein is one row after TCRdb ran MiXCR on the 5' RACE reads. This sample carries more than 900,000 distinct CDR3 sequences, around 25% of them seen once, and the ten largest clones take around 0.75%. The record originates from a study of blood T cells in healthy people across ages. This CDR3 has 15 amino acids. Germline CDR1 reads DFQATT; CDR2 reads SNEGSKA (reference sequence). V was shortened by 6 bases and J by 4 bases, with 19 bases between the two germline ends. These records were also assigned to another study, of T cells of mothers and their children. That paper states: Sequencing returned over 8 million TCR beta CDR3 reads per mother and around 3 million per child. Related mother and child pairs showed slightly greater overlap (not significant) than unrelated pairs did.

V gene TRBV20-1 combines with J gene TRBJ1-5; possibly TRBD1 for D (5 bases). This receptor was obtained from a girl aged 2 to 10 in good health. What was sequenced was blood. In DNA, the CDR3 is TGCAGTGCCGCCCGCGCTCAGGGAGGGAATCAGCCCCAGCATTTT. This encodes CSAARAQGGNQPQHF.